The 3 T cell receptor beta chains below all came from one sample that was sequenced in a study of CXCR3-negative and CXCR3-positive naive CD8 T cells. The study made its TRB cDNA libraries by 5' RACE, adding UMI labels. TCRdb reprocessed the 5' RACE reads, keeping one entry per CDR3 protein, no DNA. This sample's table has 30,000 to 40,000 distinct CDR3 sequences. Sequenced sample: memory CD8+ T cells from blood. These receptors all come from a human donor in good health. Some clones in this sample may be carry-over from other donors' samples.

The chain recombines TRBV28 with TRBJ2-3; TCRdb designates TRBD2, a call that cannot be tested without DNA. The CDR3 runs to 14 residues. Germline assignment: CDR1 MDHEN and CDR2 SYDVKM. CDR3 sequence: CGCSLLRESDTQYF.

The J gene is TRBJ1-2, the V gene TRBV9. The germline V gene has CDR1 SGDLS and CDR2 YYNGEE. There are 14 residues in the CDR3. The CDR3 loop reads CASSGDSSNYGYTF. Supplemented by reference TRBV9 and TRBJ1-2, the full variable domain reads DSGVTQTPKHLITATGQRVTLRCSPRSGDLSVYWYQQSLDQGLQFLIQYYNGEERAKGNILERFSAQQFPDLHSELNLSSLELGDSALYFCASSGDSSNYGYTFGSGTRLTVV.

The CDR3: CSAEVVLGQGYNEQFF. The V call is TRBV29-1, the J call TRBJ2-1; no DNA is available, so the TRBD1 call from TCRdb remains unchecked. Germline CDR1 is SQVTM and CDR2 is ANQGSEA. The CDR3 sequence is 16 residues long.